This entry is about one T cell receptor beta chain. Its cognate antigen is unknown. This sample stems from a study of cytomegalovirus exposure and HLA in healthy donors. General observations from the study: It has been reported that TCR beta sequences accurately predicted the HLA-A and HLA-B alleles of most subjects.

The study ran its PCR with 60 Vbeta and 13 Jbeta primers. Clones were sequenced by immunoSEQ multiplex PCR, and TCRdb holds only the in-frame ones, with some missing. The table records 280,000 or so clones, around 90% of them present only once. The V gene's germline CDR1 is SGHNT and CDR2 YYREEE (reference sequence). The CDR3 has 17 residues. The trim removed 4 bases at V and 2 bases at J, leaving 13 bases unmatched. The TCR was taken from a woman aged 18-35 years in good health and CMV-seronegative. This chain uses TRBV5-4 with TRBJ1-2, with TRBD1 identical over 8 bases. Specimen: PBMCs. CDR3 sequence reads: CASSLPSTGDRNYGYTF. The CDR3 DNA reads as TGTGCCAGCAGCCTACCCTCGACAGGGGATAGGAACTATGGCTACACCTTC.